One and the same sample provided the 7 T cell receptor beta chains below, sequenced in a study of cytotoxic CD8 clonotypes in ibrutinib-treated CLL. The data were produced by immunoSEQ multiplex PCR, yet TCRdb's version contains in-frame clones alone and is incomplete. The sample consists of around 52,000 clones, around 60% of them appearing once. The sequencing used PBMCs, collected after 24 months of ibrutinib treatment. These TCRs come from a human donor with chronic lymphocytic leukemia.

The chain joins TRBV7-2 to TRBJ2-3; D gene uncertain. The length of the CDR3 is 13 residues. The germline V gene encodes CDR1 SGHTA and CDR2 FQGNSA. V lost 5 bases and J 3 bases, leaving 9 bases between the germline ends. This CDR3 reads CASSALGTDTQYF. The CDR3 coding sequence is TGTGCCAGCAGCGCCCTAGGTACAGATACGCAGTATTTT.

This clone was counted between two and nine times. This chain's CDR3 is CASSLELEGEQFF. CDR3 DNA sequence: TGCGCCAGCAGCTTAGAACTAGAGGGTGAGCAGTTCTTC. The chain has TRBV5-1 and TRBJ2-1; D perhaps matches TRBD2 (5 bases). Germline CDR1 reads SGHRS; CDR2 reads YFSETQ. The CDR3 covers 13 residues. Trimming took off 2 bases at V and 9 bases at J, with 12 bases between the two ends.

This chain links TRBV25-1 with TRBJ2-7; 8 nucleotides align to TRBD1. The CDR3 is 15 residues long. Losses at the gene ends were 6 bases for V and 3 bases for J; bases not matched to a gene: 10. The germline gives CDR1 MGHDK, CDR2 SYGVNS. Here the CDR3 reads CASSYDRGSYYEQYF. DNA of the CDR3: TGTGCCAGCAGCTATGACAGGGGATCCTACTACGAGCAGTACTTC.

Only a few counts were recorded for this clone. The V and J genes are TRBV4-2 and TRBJ2-4; D perhaps matches TRBD2 (5 bases). Germline V gene data show CDR1 as LGHNA and CDR2 as YNFKEQ. The V and J ends lost 0 bases and 0 bases respectively, with 12 bases between them. This CDR3 spans 17 amino acids. CDR3 residues: CASSQDYGGLAKNIQYF. CDR3 DNA: TGTGCCAGCAGCCAAGACTACGGCGGGCTAGCCAAAAACATTCAGTACTTC.

This chain links TRBV7-6 with TRBJ2-5; D remains ambiguous. V shed 7 bases and J shed 0 bases, with 12 bases lying between them. CDR3 length: 14 amino acids. CDR1 and CDR2 from the germline V gene are SGHVS and FNYEAQ. CDR3 amino acids: CASTFSGYQETQYF. The CDR3 DNA sequence: TGTGCCAGCACCTTTTCGGGTTACCAAGAGACCCAGTACTTC.

As for this clone: A far larger clone lies a single base away; this is likely a read error. This specimen includes other DNA sequences encoding the same CDR3. The V and J genes are TRBV5-1 and TRBJ1-2; D is unclear. Germline assignment: CDR1 SGHRS and CDR2 YFSETQ. V was clipped by 4 bases and J by 2 bases, with 12 bases between them. The CDR3 sequence is 14 residues long. CDR3 nucleotide sequence: TGCGCCAGCAGCCCCACTCCAAGGAACTATGGCTACACCTTC. This translates into CASSPTPRNYGYTF.

This chain connects TRBV9 to TRBJ1-2; possibly TRBD1 for D (5 bases). Trimming stripped 3 bases from V and 7 bases from J, with 13 bases between. The CDR3 runs to 13 residues. The germline gives CDR1 SGDLS, CDR2 YYNGEE. The CDR3 here is CASSAQGSGGYTF. The CDR3 DNA sequence: TGTGCCAGCAGCGCGCAGGGATCCGGTGGCTACACCTTC.